Included here is one T cell receptor (beta chain) sequence, with context. CDR3 length: 14 amino acids. V was trimmed by 3 bases and J by 0 bases, leaving 8 bases between them. In germline, CDR1 is SGHAT, CDR2 FQNNGV. Original processing methods: Estimation of nucleated cell counts relied on the amplification of reference gene primers. Sequencing was performed with immunoSEQ multiplex PCR; in TCRdb, only in-frame clones are kept and a portion is missing. V, J and clone size reflect that table, while D and trimming were determined from the DNA. The profile covers 250,000 to 350,000 clones, with around 89% appearing a single time and approximately 13% taken by the ten largest. This sample is part of a study of blood T cell repertoires in COVID-19. Study-wide background: T cells, B-cell-depleted T cells, or PBMCs provided the cDNA or gDNA that served as material.

The receptor's source is a woman in her sixties or seventies with acute or convalescent COVID-19. The chain couples TRBV11-2 to TRBJ2-5; D ambiguous. Sequences were obtained from peripheral blood. This CDR3 reads CASSFARNQETQYF. The CDR3 bases are TGTGCCAGCAGCTTTGCGCGAAACCAAGAGACCCAGTACTTC.